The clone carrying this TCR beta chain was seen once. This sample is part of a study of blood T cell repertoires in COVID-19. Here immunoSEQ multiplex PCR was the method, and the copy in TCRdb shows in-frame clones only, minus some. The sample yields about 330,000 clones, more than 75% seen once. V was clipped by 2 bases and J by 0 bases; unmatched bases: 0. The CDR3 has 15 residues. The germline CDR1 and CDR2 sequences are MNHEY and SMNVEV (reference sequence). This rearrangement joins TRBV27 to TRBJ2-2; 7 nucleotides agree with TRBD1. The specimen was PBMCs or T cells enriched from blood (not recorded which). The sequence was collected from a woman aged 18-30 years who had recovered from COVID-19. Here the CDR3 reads CASSLGTANTGELFF. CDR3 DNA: TGTGCCAGCAGTTTAGGGACAGCGAACACCGGGGAGCTGTTTTTT.